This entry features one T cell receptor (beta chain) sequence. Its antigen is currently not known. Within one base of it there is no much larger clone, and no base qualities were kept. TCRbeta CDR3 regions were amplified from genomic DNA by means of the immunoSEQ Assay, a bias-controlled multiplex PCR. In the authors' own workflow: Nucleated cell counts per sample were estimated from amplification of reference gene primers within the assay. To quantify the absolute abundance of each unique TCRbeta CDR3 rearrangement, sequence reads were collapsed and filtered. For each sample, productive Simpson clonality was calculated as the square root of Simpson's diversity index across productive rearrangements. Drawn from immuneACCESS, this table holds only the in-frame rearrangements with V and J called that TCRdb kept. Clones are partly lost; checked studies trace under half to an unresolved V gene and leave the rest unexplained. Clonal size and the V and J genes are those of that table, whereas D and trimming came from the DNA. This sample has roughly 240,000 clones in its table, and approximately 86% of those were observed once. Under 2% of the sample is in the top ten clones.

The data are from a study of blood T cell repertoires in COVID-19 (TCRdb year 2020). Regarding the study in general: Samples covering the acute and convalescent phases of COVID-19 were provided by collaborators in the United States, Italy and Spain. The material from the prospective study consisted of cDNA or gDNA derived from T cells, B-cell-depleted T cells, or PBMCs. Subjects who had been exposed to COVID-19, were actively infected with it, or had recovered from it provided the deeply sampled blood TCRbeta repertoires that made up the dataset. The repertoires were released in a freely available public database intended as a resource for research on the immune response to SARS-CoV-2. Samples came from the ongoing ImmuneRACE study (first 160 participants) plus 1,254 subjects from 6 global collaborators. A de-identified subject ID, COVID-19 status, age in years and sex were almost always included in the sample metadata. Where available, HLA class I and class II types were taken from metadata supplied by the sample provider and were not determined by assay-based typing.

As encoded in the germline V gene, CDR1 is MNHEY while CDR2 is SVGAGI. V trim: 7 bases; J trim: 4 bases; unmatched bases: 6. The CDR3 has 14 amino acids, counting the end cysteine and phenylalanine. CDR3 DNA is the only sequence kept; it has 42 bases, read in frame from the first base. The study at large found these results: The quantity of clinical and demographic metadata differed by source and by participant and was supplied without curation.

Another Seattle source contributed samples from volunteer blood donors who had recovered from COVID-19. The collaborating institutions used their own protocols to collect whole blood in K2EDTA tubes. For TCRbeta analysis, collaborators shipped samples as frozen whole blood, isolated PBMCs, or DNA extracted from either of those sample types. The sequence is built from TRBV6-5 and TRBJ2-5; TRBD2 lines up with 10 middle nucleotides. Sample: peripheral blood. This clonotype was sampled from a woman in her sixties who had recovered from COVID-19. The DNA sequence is TGTGCCAGCAAGCGGGGGGGCCTTGGAGAGACCCAGTACTTC. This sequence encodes CASKRGGLGETQYF.